This T cell receptor beta chain was captured in a study of beta chain features in type 1 diabetes. Each of the CD4+ naive, central memory, regulatory and stem cell-like memory populations was sorted via CD45RO/CCR7/CD25/CD127/CD95/CD27. The V and J ends lost 0 bases and 3 bases respectively, with 10 bases between them. This CDR3 is built from 15 residues. Germline assignment: CDR1 SGHRS and CDR2 YFSETQ. Of the isolated RNA, all was reverse transcribed, and so the sequenced material was expressed TCRB transcripts. Assay used: immunoSEQ multiplex PCR; TCRdb lists only in-frame clones, some missing. In the table there are 200,000 to 250,000 clones, less than 35% of which are singletons. This clone turned up a few times.

The TCR was taken from a man aged 25 to 40 in good health. V usage is TRBV5-1 and J usage is TRBJ2-1, with D perhaps matching TRBD1 (6 bases). Sequenced: central memory CD4+ T cells from blood. The CDR3 DNA reads as TGCGCCAGCAGCTTGGGGACAGAGTTCTACAATGAGCAGTTCTTC. Translated: CASSLGTEFYNEQFF. Based on the CDR3 plus reference TRBV5-1 and TRBJ2-1, the full variable domain is KAGVTQTPRYLIKTRGQQVTLSCSPISGHRSVSWYQQTPGQGLQFLFEYFSETQRNKGNFPGRFSGRQFSNSRSEMNVSTLELGDSALYLCASSLGTEFYNEQFFGPGTRLTVL.